Detailed here is one TCR beta chain. Its antigen is still unknown. CDR1 and CDR2 (germline): SGHAT, FQNNGV. V was pared by 2 bases and J by 7 bases, with 9 bases between. This CDR3 contains 13 residues. The entry originates in a study of cytomegalovirus exposure and HLA in healthy donors. Study as a whole: A prior study identified 117 million unique TCR beta sequences from about 200 million T cells. Study-wide findings and caveats: Judged likely to be a sequencing artifact was a cluster of highly shared sequence variants. Specificity for CMV antigens was confirmed in vitro for a few of the CMV-associated chains. Evidence from a later analysis indicated that most CMV-associated TCR beta chains looked HLA-restricted.

PCR primers comprised 60 Vbeta and 13 Jbeta primers. Assay used: immunoSEQ multiplex PCR; TCRdb lists only in-frame clones, some missing. The sample consists of about 180,000 clones, roughly 84% of them appearing once. The rearrangement uses TRBV11-2 and TRBJ1-5; D uncertain. This TCR came from a young man in good health and CMV-seronegative. The sequenced material came from PBMCs. CDR3 protein: CASSLRREQPQHF. In nucleotides, the CDR3 is TGTGCCAGCAGCTTAAGGAGGGAGCAGCCCCAGCATTTT.